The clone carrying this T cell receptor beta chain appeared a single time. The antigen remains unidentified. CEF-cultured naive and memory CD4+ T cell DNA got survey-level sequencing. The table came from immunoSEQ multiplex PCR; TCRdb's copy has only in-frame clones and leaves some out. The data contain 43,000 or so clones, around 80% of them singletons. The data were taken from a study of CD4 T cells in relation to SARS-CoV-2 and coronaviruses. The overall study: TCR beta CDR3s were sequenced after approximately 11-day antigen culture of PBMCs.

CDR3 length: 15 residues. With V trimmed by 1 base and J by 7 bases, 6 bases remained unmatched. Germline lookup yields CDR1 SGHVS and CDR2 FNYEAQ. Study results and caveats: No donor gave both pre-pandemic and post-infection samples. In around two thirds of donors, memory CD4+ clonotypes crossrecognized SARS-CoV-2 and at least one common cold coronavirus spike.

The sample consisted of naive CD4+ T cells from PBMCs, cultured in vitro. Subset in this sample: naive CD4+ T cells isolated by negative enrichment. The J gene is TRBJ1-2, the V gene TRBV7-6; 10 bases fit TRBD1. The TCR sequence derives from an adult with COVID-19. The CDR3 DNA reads TGTGCCAGCAGCTTAGGAGACAGGGGGCAATTTGGCTACACCTTC. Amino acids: CASSLGDRGQFGYTF. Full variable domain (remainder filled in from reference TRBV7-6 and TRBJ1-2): GAGVSQSPRYKVTKRGQDVALRCDPISGHVSLYWYRQALGQGPEFLTYFNYEAQQDKSGLPNDRFSAERPEGSISTLTIQRTEQRDSAMYRCASSLGDRGQFGYTFGSGTRLTVV.